This TCR beta chain was recorded in a study of radiation and T cells in renal cell carcinoma. Findings and limits, study-wide: From baseline, blood top tumor clonotypes peaked at 2 weeks post-radiation.

CDR1 is SEHNR and CDR2 is FQNEAQ in the germline V gene (reference sequence). With V trimmed by 5 bases and J by 2 bases, 6 bases remained unmatched. CDR3 size: 14 residues. Time point defined: blood 4 weeks post-SBRT, at nephrectomy. Sample treatment: 15 Gy SBRT to primary tumor, nephrectomy 4 weeks later. After SBRT, blood was collected at 2 and 4 weeks, plus baseline. The patient's renal cell carcinoma had clear cell pathology. Produced via immunoSEQ multiplex PCR; TCRdb's table is partial and in-frame only. The data contain 130,000 to 150,000 clones, 86% of them singletons. Concerning this clone: The antigen is not known.

The starting material was blood, obtained from a patient whose treatment included radiotherapy and nephrectomy. The clonotype comes from a woman aged 45-65 years with renal cell carcinoma. The rearrangement joins TRBV7-9 to TRBJ2-7; TRBD1 agrees at 7 bases. The CDR3 loop is CASSVGTAPYEQYF. The CDR3 DNA follows: TGTGCCAGCAGCGTCGGGACAGCTCCCTACGAGCAGTACTTC.